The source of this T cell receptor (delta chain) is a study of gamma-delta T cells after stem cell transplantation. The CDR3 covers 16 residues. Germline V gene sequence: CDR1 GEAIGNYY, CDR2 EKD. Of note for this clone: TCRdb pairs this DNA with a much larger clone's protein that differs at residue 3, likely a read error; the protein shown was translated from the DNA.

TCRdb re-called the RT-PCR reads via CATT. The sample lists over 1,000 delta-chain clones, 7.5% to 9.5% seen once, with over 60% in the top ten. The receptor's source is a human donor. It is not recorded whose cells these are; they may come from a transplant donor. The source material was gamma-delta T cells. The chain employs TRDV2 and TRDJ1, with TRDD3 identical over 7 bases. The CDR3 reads CARDTVGTRGGSKLIF. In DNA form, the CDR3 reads TGTGCCCGTGACACGGTCGGAACTCGGGGGGGATCCAAACTCATCTTT.